Listed below are T cell receptor beta chains from one sample, sequenced in a study of T cell responses to AZD1222 COVID-19 vaccine. Some clones are missing from TCRdb's copy, which holds only in-frame ones; the method was immunoSEQ multiplex PCR. The repertoire includes roughly 180,000 clones, 85% to 95% of them detected once, and around 1.5% sits in the top ten. Sample: peripheral blood, taken 28 days after the second AZD1222 dose. The receptors were gathered from an adult who received the AZD1222 COVID-19 vaccine. CDR3s include the opening cysteine and the closing phenylalanine or tryptophan. Each record gives: CDR3 length, D gene, V gene, clone size, J gene, CDR3 DNA, CDR3 protein. A D gene is named only where the DNA matches it firmly. Part of the rows lack a size; the others show once, few, many or a class for expanded clones.

len: 11; d_gene: -; v_gene: TRBV13; abundance: -; j_gene: TRBJ2-1; CDR3nt: TGTGCCAGCAGCCGTGGCAATGAGCAGTTCTTC; CDR3aa: CASSRGNEQFF
len: 13; d_gene: -; v_gene: TRBV7-9; abundance: -; j_gene: TRBJ1-1; CDR3nt: TGTGCCAGCAGCTTAGGGGGGGACACTGAAGCTTTCTTT; CDR3aa: CASSLGGDTEAFF
len: 14; d_gene: TRBD1; v_gene: TRBV6-2/TRBV6-3; abundance: -; j_gene: TRBJ1-1; CDR3nt: TGTGCCAGCAGCATACAGGGGCCGAACACTGAAGCTTTCTTT; CDR3aa: CASSIQGPNTEAFF
len: 15; d_gene: TRBD2; v_gene: TRBV29-1; abundance: -; j_gene: TRBJ2-4; CDR3nt: TGCAGCGTTGCACTAGCGGGAGGAGCCAAAAACATTCAGTACTTC; CDR3aa: CSVALAGGAKNIQYF
len: 15; d_gene: -; v_gene: TRBV28; abundance: -; j_gene: TRBJ1-2; CDR3nt: TGTGCCAGCAGTTTAGTCGGCAGGGTAAACTATGGCTACACCTTC; CDR3aa: CASSLVGRVNYGYTF
len: 14; d_gene: -; v_gene: TRBV9; abundance: -; j_gene: TRBJ1-1; CDR3nt: TGTGCCAGCAGCGTAGTAGACAGGCCCACTGAAGCTTTCTTT; CDR3aa: CASSVVDRPTEAFF
len: 13; d_gene: -; v_gene: TRBV28; abundance: -; j_gene: TRBJ1-2; CDR3nt: TGTGCCAGCAGTGGATGGGTAAGGGACGGCTACACCTTC; CDR3aa: CASSGWVRDGYTF
len: 17; d_gene: TRBD2; v_gene: TRBV7-9; abundance: -; j_gene: TRBJ2-2; CDR3nt: TGTCCCAGCAGCTTAGAGGACGGGGGGGCGCGCGGCGGGGAGCTGTTTTTT; CDR3aa: CPSSLEDGGARGGELFF
len: 16; d_gene: -; v_gene: TRBV9; abundance: -; j_gene: TRBJ1-2; CDR3nt: TGTGCCAGCAGCGTAGATGGTCGGGGGGCGCTTGACGGCTACACCTTC; CDR3aa: CASSVDGRGALDGYTF
len: 13; d_gene: -; v_gene: TRBV5-6; abundance: -; j_gene: TRBJ1-1; CDR3nt: TGTGCCAGCAGATATACATGGAGCACTGAAGCTTTCTTT; CDR3aa: CASRYTWSTEAFF
len: 14; d_gene: TRBD1; v_gene: TRBV6-5; abundance: -; j_gene: TRBJ2-7; CDR3nt: TGTGCCAGCAGTCGGGACAGGGGGTTGGGCGAGCAGTACTTC; CDR3aa: CASSRDRGLGEQYF
len: 14; d_gene: -; v_gene: TRBV7-2; abundance: -; j_gene: TRBJ1-1; CDR3nt: TGTGCCAGCAGCTTAGTGGCGAAGAACACTGAAGCTTTCTTT; CDR3aa: CASSLVAKNTEAFF
len: 14; d_gene: TRBD1; v_gene: TRBV28; abundance: -; j_gene: TRBJ1-6; CDR3nt: TGTGCCAGCAGTCCCAGGGGGCTCGAGTCCATCCTCCACTTT; CDR3aa: CASSPRGLESILHF
len: 14; d_gene: TRBD1; v_gene: TRBV6-2/TRBV6-3; abundance: -; j_gene: TRBJ2-1; CDR3nt: TGTGCCAGCAGTTACAGAGGGACAGAAAACCCATCCTTCTTC; CDR3aa: CASSYRGTENPSFF
len: 15; d_gene: -; v_gene: TRBV28; abundance: once; j_gene: TRBJ2-7; CDR3nt: TGTGCCAGCAGTTTAGGGGACACAACTTCCTACGAGCAGTACTTC; CDR3aa: CASSLGDTTSYEQYF
len: 14; d_gene: -; v_gene: TRBV24-1; abundance: -; j_gene: TRBJ2-2; CDR3nt: TGTGCCATATCGGACAGATGGAACACCGGGGAGCTGTTTTTT; CDR3aa: CAISDRWNTGELFF
len: 14; d_gene: TRBD1; v_gene: TRBV7-2; abundance: -; j_gene: TRBJ1-1; CDR3nt: TGTGCCAGCAGCCCAGACAGGGGGGGAACTGAAGCTTTCTTT; CDR3aa: CASSPDRGGTEAFF
len: 13; d_gene: -; v_gene: TRBV2; abundance: -; j_gene: TRBJ1-5; CDR3nt: TGTGCCAGCAAAGGGCAAAGCAATCAGCCCCAGCATTTT; CDR3aa: CASKGQSNQPQHF
len: 17; d_gene: TRBD1; v_gene: TRBV5-1; abundance: -; j_gene: TRBJ1-4; CDR3nt: TGCGCCAGCAGCTTGGTTCACAGGGGAAGGGGTAATGAAAAACTGTTTTTT; CDR3aa: CASSLVHRGRGNEKLFF
len: 17; d_gene: TRBD1; v_gene: TRBV11-2; abundance: once; j_gene: TRBJ2-4; CDR3nt: TGTGCCAGCAGCTTAGGATTACAGGGGGCGGCCAAAAACATTCAGTACTTC; CDR3aa: CASSLGLQGAAKNIQYF
len: 16; d_gene: -; v_gene: TRBV2; abundance: -; j_gene: TRBJ1-3; CDR3nt: TGTGCCAGCAGGAGTAGAACCCTGAACTCTGGAAACACCATATATTTT; CDR3aa: CASRSRTLNSGNTIYF
len: 14; d_gene: -; v_gene: TRBV7-9; abundance: -; j_gene: TRBJ1-5; CDR3nt: TGTGCCAGCAGTACAGGTTCCTACAATCAGCCCCAGCATTTT; CDR3aa: CASSTGSYNQPQHF
len: 14; d_gene: -; v_gene: TRBV14; abundance: -; j_gene: TRBJ1-1; CDR3nt: TGTGCCAGCAGCCAAATGTCAATGAACACTGAAGCTTTCTTT; CDR3aa: CASSQMSMNTEAFF
len: 15; d_gene: -; v_gene: TRBV19; abundance: -; j_gene: TRBJ1-2; CDR3nt: TGTGCCAGTAGTATAGATATGACAGAGAGCTATGGCTACACCTTC; CDR3aa: CASSIDMTESYGYTF
len: 14; d_gene: -; v_gene: TRBV24-1; abundance: -; j_gene: TRBJ1-5; CDR3nt: TGTGCCACCGCTACACAGGGCCACAATCAGCCCCAGCATTTT; CDR3aa: CATATQGHNQPQHF
len: 15; d_gene: -; v_gene: TRBV11-1; abundance: few; j_gene: TRBJ2-4; CDR3nt: TGTGCCAGCAGCCATGGACAGTTGGCCAAAAACATTCAGTACTTC; CDR3aa: CASSHGQLAKNIQYF
len: 14; d_gene: -; v_gene: TRBV4-3; abundance: -; j_gene: TRBJ1-1; CDR3nt: TGCGCCAGCAGCCAAGGGAAGGGTTTTTATGAAGCTTTCTTT; CDR3aa: CASSQGKGFYEAFF
len: 16; d_gene: TRBD2; v_gene: TRBV27; abundance: -; j_gene: TRBJ2-3; CDR3nt: TGTGCCAGCAGTTTATCTGTCGTGGGAGGGACAGATACGCAGTATTTT; CDR3aa: CASSLSVVGGTDTQYF
len: 17; d_gene: -; v_gene: TRBV19; abundance: -; j_gene: TRBJ2-5; CDR3nt: TGTGCCAGTAGTAGATGGGGACCGAACGCGTACCAAGAGACCCAGTACTTC; CDR3aa: CASSRWGPNAYQETQYF
len: 13; d_gene: -; v_gene: TRBV7-9; abundance: -; j_gene: TRBJ1-1; CDR3nt: TGTGCCAGCAGCTTAGGGGAGAACACTGAAGCTTTCTTT; CDR3aa: CASSLGENTEAFF
len: 14; d_gene: -; v_gene: TRBV2; abundance: -; j_gene: TRBJ1-5; CDR3nt: TGTGCCAGCAGCAGACAGGAGAACAATCAGCCCCAGCATTTT; CDR3aa: CASSRQENNQPQHF
len: 15; d_gene: -; v_gene: TRBV27; abundance: -; j_gene: TRBJ2-7; CDR3nt: TGTGCCAGCAGTTTATCGGGAGACAGCTCCTACGAGCAGTACTTC; CDR3aa: CASSLSGDSSYEQYF
len: 13; d_gene: TRBD2; v_gene: TRBV10-3; abundance: -; j_gene: TRBJ2-7; CDR3nt: TGTGCCATCAGAGAGCGGGAGGCCTACGAGCAGTACTTC; CDR3aa: CAIREREAYEQYF
len: 14; d_gene: -; v_gene: TRBV6-5; abundance: -; j_gene: TRBJ2-5; CDR3nt: TGTGCCAGCAGTTACTACCGGGGCGGAGAGACCCAGTACTTC; CDR3aa: CASSYYRGGETQYF
len: 13; d_gene: -; v_gene: TRBV29-1; abundance: -; j_gene: TRBJ1-2; CDR3nt: TGCAGCGTCTCCGACAGGCTGTCTTATGGCTACACCTTC; CDR3aa: CSVSDRLSYGYTF
len: 12; d_gene: -; v_gene: TRBV7-2; abundance: -; j_gene: TRBJ2-3; CDR3nt: TGTGCCAGCTCCGGGGTGCGGGGTACGCAGTATTTT; CDR3aa: CASSGVRGTQYF
len: 15; d_gene: -; v_gene: TRBV28; abundance: -; j_gene: TRBJ1-1; CDR3nt: TGTGCCAGCAGTTTATGGGGGGGGAATATAGGTTGGGCTTTCTTT; CDR3aa: CASSLWGGNIGWAFF
len: 13; d_gene: -; v_gene: TRBV5-1; abundance: -; j_gene: TRBJ1-2; CDR3nt: TGCGCCAGCAGCTTGGTGCCCTCGGATGGCTACACCTTC; CDR3aa: CASSLVPSDGYTF
len: 15; d_gene: -; v_gene: TRBV14; abundance: -; j_gene: TRBJ2-1; CDR3nt: TGTGCCAGCAGCCCACCCGGGACTTTCTACAATGAGCAGTTCTTC; CDR3aa: CASSPPGTFYNEQFF
len: 12; d_gene: -; v_gene: TRBV30; abundance: -; j_gene: TRBJ1-3; CDR3nt: TGTGCCTGGGGGTCCGGAAACTCGGGAATATATTTT; CDR3aa: CAWGSGNSGIYF
len: 15; d_gene: -; v_gene: TRBV19; abundance: -; j_gene: TRBJ1-4; CDR3nt: TGTGCCAGTAGTTCCCGGGACCCTCGGCATGAAAAACTGTTTTTT; CDR3aa: CASSSRDPRHEKLFF
len: 17; d_gene: TRBD2; v_gene: TRBV10-2; abundance: -; j_gene: TRBJ2-7; CDR3nt: TGCGCCAGCAGTGACTCCCTAGCGGGAGGCACACCCTACGAGCAGTACTTC; CDR3aa: CASSDSLAGGTPYEQYF
len: 14; d_gene: -; v_gene: TRBV30; abundance: -; j_gene: TRBJ1-3; CDR3nt: TGTGCCTGGAGTGACCCGGGGACTGGAAACACCATATATTTT; CDR3aa: CAWSDPGTGNTIYF
len: 12; d_gene: -; v_gene: TRBV12-3/TRBV12-4; abundance: -; j_gene: TRBJ2-4; CDR3nt: TGTGCCAGCAGTTTAGCGACAAACATTCAGTACTTC; CDR3aa: CASSLATNIQYF
len: 14; d_gene: -; v_gene: TRBV7-3; abundance: -; j_gene: TRBJ2-5; CDR3nt: TGTGCCAGCAGCTTAACTCCACCCGAAGAGACCCAGTACTTC; CDR3aa: CASSLTPPEETQYF
len: 13; d_gene: -; v_gene: TRBV7-9; abundance: -; j_gene: TRBJ2-7; CDR3nt: TGTGCCAGCAGCCATATCCGGGGTTACGAGCAGTACTTC; CDR3aa: CASSHIRGYEQYF
len: 14; d_gene: -; v_gene: TRBV6-5; abundance: -; j_gene: TRBJ1-1; CDR3nt: TGTGCCAGCAGTCACAGGTTGTCGGACACTGAAGCTTTCTTT; CDR3aa: CASSHRLSDTEAFF
len: 14; d_gene: -; v_gene: TRBV7-9; abundance: -; j_gene: TRBJ2-7; CDR3nt: TGTGCCAGCAGCTTCCCACAGGTTCCCTACGAGCAGTACTTC; CDR3aa: CASSFPQVPYEQYF
len: 14; d_gene: TRBD1; v_gene: TRBV19; abundance: -; j_gene: TRBJ1-3; CDR3nt: TGTGCCAGTGACCCGACAGGGGGCAAGAACACCATATATTTT; CDR3aa: CASDPTGGKNTIYF
len: 14; d_gene: TRBD1; v_gene: TRBV19; abundance: -; j_gene: TRBJ1-2; CDR3nt: TGTGCCAGTAGTAAGGGACAGGGGCTGATCGGCTACACCTTC; CDR3aa: CASSKGQGLIGYTF
len: 15; d_gene: TRBD1; v_gene: TRBV6-5; abundance: -; j_gene: TRBJ1-2; CDR3nt: TGTGCCAGCCAAGGCGTCTCTAGGGGGCGCGATGGCTACACCTTC; CDR3aa: CASQGVSRGRDGYTF
len: 14; d_gene: TRBD1; v_gene: TRBV2; abundance: once; j_gene: TRBJ1-5; CDR3nt: TGTGCCAGCAGTACCAGGGACAGCTATCAGCCCCAGCATTTT; CDR3aa: CASSTRDSYQPQHF
len: 13; d_gene: -; v_gene: TRBV19; abundance: -; j_gene: TRBJ1-1; CDR3nt: TGTGCCAGTAGTCGGCGGGGCAACACTGAAGCTTTCTTT; CDR3aa: CASSRRGNTEAFF
len: 15; d_gene: -; v_gene: TRBV7-9; abundance: -; j_gene: TRBJ1-6; CDR3nt: TGTGCCAGCAGCGTGAGCCGGGGGTATAATTCACCCCTCCACTTT; CDR3aa: CASSVSRGYNSPLHF
len: 13; d_gene: -; v_gene: TRBV5-4; abundance: -; j_gene: TRBJ2-7; CDR3nt: TGTGCCAGCAGCTTGGGACAGAGCTACGAGCAGTACTTC; CDR3aa: CASSLGQSYEQYF
len: 12; d_gene: -; v_gene: TRBV19; abundance: -; j_gene: TRBJ2-1; CDR3nt: TGTGCCAGTAGTTGGGGCTACAATGAGCAGTTCTTC; CDR3aa: CASSWGYNEQFF
len: 13; d_gene: -; v_gene: TRBV6-4; abundance: -; j_gene: TRBJ2-1; CDR3nt: TGTGCCAGCAGTGAAAGCTCCTACAATGAGCAGTTCTTC; CDR3aa: CASSESSYNEQFF
len: 12; d_gene: -; v_gene: TRBV11-3; abundance: -; j_gene: TRBJ2-3; CDR3nt: TGTGCCAGCAGCGCCAATACAGATACGCAGTATTTT; CDR3aa: CASSANTDTQYF
len: 15; d_gene: TRBD1; v_gene: TRBV6-6; abundance: -; j_gene: TRBJ2-7; CDR3nt: TGTGCCAGCAGTTACCGTGACAGGGCCCCCGTGGAGCAGTACTTC; CDR3aa: CASSYRDRAPVEQYF